The sample holds many counts of the clone carrying this T cell receptor (beta chain). The antigen is undetermined. The table came from immunoSEQ multiplex PCR; TCRdb's copy has only in-frame clones and leaves some out. Found here are 220,000 or so clones, roughly 83% of them singletons; the top ten hold 11% to 15%. With 5 bases removed from V and 3 bases from J, the gap between germline ends came to 11 bases. Germline V CDR1 and CDR2: MDHEN, SYDVKM. The CDR3 extends over 14 amino acids. These data are taken from a study of cytomegalovirus exposure and HLA in healthy donors. Overall study: The same platform used for the approximately 700 first-cohort repertoires was also used for the 120 validation repertoires, as a later analysis reported.

Whole-study results and caveats: The authors listed roughly 150 TCR beta chains as cytomegalovirus-associated. In the approximately 130 validation repertoires, a later analysis found that first-cohort TCR clusters tended to co-occur.

The donors belonged to the approximately 120-subject validation cohort, separate from the approximately 700-subject first cohort. The V gene is TRBV28, the J gene TRBJ2-1; D perhaps matches TRBD1 (6 bases). The sequenced sample consisted of PBMCs. This sequence was found in a woman aged 25 to 45 in good health and CMV-seropositive. The CDR3 here is CASSPRTDYNEQFF. CDR3 in DNA: TGTGCCAGCAGTCCGCGGACAGACTACAATGAGCAGTTCTTC.